Listed below are T cell receptor beta chains from one sample, sequenced in a study of cytomegalovirus exposure and HLA in healthy donors. This table comes from immunoSEQ multiplex PCR, and its TCRdb copy is limited to in-frame clones, with some not included. The sample yields roughly 55,000 clones, 60% to 80% seen once. The sequencing input was PBMCs. The receptor source for this set is a female donor in good health and CMV-seronegative. Both conserved end residues are part of each CDR3. A D gene is named only where the DNA matches it firmly.

j_call v_call d_call cdr3_aa
TRBJ2-1 TRBV2 TRBD2 CASSDDGGTSGSGSNEQFF
TRBJ1-3 TRBV9 . CASSGSTGLSGNTIYF
TRBJ1-2 TRBV30 TRBD1 CAWTWDRGYYGYTF
TRBJ2-5 TRBV5-1 TRBD1 CASSLDGQGAGEQYF
TRBJ2-4 TRBV5-1 TRBD1 CASSLAPGQGRNIQYF
TRBJ2-5 TRBV28 . CASSLSSQETQYF
TRBJ2-2 TRBV2 . CASSPEWGRSGELFF
TRBJ2-3 TRBV7-3 . CASSHDRTSTDTQYF
TRBJ2-7 TRBV5-1 . CASSARVGYEQYF
TRBJ2-7 TRBV6-5 TRBD1 CASSFVTGESYEQYF
TRBJ1-2 TRBV4-2 TRBD1 CASSQRGQGYGYTF
TRBJ1-2 TRBV18 TRBD1 CASSQLGTGAWHGYTF
TRBJ1-1 TRBV14 TRBD1 CASSQTPGQGYTEAFF
TRBJ1-2 TRBV19 TRBD1 CASSRFTGDYGYTF
TRBJ2-1 TRBV19 TRBD2 CASSIKVLAGSNEQFF
TRBJ2-3 TRBV7-2 TRBD2 CASSRNSGGITDTQYF
TRBJ1-5 TRBV5-1 . CASSLGGAYSNQPQHF
TRBJ2-7 TRBV5-1 TRBD1 CASSLFSGGNEQYF
. TRBV14 . CASFSYEQYF
TRBJ2-2 TRBV4-3 . CASSQRGSTGELFF
TRBJ2-5 TRBV27 TRBD2 CASSLLASGGPGTQYF
TRBJ1-6 TRBV5-1 TRBD1 CASSLAQTGGQRPLHF
TRBJ2-7 TRBV6-1 TRBD1 CASSFSGTAPYEQYF
TRBJ1-6 TRBV2 . CASSLGLEASPLHF
TRBJ1-5 TRBV19 . CASSMEAAQPQHF
TRBJ1-1 TRBV14 TRBD1 CASSPRQGSMAFF
TRBJ1-2 TRBV5-1 . CASSLGAQGGNGYTF
TRBJ2-1 TRBV18 TRBD2 CASSPPGGGRGNEQFF
TRBJ2-5 TRBV6-5 . CASSYGAGRETQYF
TRBJ1-1 TRBV7-9 . CASSFIPTEAFF
TRBJ2-2 TRBV6-5 . CASSYFTVTGELFF
TRBJ2-1 TRBV27 TRBD2 CASTKFSGLAGYNEQFF
TRBJ2-6 TRBV2 . CASRAQSSGANVLTF
. TRBV9 TRBD2 CASSPRWSGTSGRVTHEQYF
TRBJ2-7 TRBV4-1 TRBD1 CASSQKVKWDRGSYEQYF
TRBJ2-7 TRBV19 . CASSIAAGQANEQYF
TRBJ2-1 TRBV11-3 TRBD2 CASSSGLAGGQNEQFF
TRBJ2-2 TRBV6-1 TRBD1 CASSVRQGADTGELFF
TRBJ1-5 TRBV4-2 . CASSPGGGVVKPQHF
TRBJ1-4 TRBV10-3 TRBD1 CAISETGANEKLFF
TRBJ1-5 TRBV16 . CASSHSNQPQHF
TRBJ1-4 TRBV7-9 . CASSPQGGYEKLFF
TRBJ1-5 TRBV19 . CATRPLLGRNQPQHF
TRBJ2-7 TRBV4-1 . CASSQGEGGPYEQYF
TRBJ1-4 TRBV7-8 TRBD1 CASSPLGGRGEKLFF
TRBJ1-4 TRBV5-1 . CASSSGGVRGEKLFF
TRBJ2-7 TRBV7-8 TRBD2 CASSFLAGEGGEQYF
TRBJ2-3 TRBV28 TRBD2 CASSLAGVTTDTQYF
TRBJ2-1 TRBV25-1 TRBD2 CASSETSGRSVNEQFF
. TRBV6-5 TRBD2 CASSYGGAGGYEQYF
TRBJ2-2 TRBV9 . CASSGQFAGELFF
TRBJ2-7 TRBV18 TRBD2 CASSPPSGAAYEQYF
TRBJ1-1 TRBV18 TRBD1 CASSPPVQGAQNTEAFF
TRBJ1-3 TRBV28 TRBD1 CASSPTTGVSGNTIYF
TRBJ1-1 TRBV18 . CASSPSGDTEAFF